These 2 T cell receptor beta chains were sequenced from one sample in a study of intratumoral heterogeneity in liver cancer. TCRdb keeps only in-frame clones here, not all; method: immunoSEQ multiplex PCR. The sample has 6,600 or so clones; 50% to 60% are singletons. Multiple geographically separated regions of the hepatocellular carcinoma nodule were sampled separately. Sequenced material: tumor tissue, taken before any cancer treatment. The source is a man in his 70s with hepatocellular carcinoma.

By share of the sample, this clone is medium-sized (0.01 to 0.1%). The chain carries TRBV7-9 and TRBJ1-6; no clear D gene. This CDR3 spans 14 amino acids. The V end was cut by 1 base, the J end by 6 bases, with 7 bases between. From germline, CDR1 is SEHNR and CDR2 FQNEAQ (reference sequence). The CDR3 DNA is TGTGCCAGCAGCTTAGACCTTGGTAATTCACCCCTCCACTTT. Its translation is CASSLDLGNSPLHF.

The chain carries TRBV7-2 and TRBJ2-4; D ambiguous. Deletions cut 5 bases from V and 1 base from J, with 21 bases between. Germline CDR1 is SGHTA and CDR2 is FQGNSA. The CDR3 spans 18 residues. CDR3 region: CASSGSGPNAVAKNIQYF. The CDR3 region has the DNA TGTGCCAGCAGCGGGTCCGGGCCAAACGCGGTGGCCAAAAACATTCAGTACTTC.